The 3 T cell receptor beta chains presented below share a single source sample, sequenced in a study of OX40 agonist ivuxolimab in advanced cancers. Measured with immunoSEQ multiplex PCR; TCRdb has only the in-frame clones, and not every one. The sample records tens of thousands of clones, about 82% being singletons. Sequencing was performed on CD4+ or CD8+ T cells sorted from blood, taken in a trial of the OX40 agonist ivuxolimab. The source of these receptors is an adult with an advanced solid tumor such as melanoma, head and neck, liver or kidney cancer.

The genes are TRBV7-2 and TRBJ1-6, with D possibly matching TRBD1 (6 bases). The V end was cut by 4 bases, the J end by 7 bases, with 8 bases between. CDR3 size: 13 residues. Germline V gene data show CDR1 as SGHTA and CDR2 as FQGNSA. The CDR3 coding sequence is TGTGCCAGCAGCTCCGACAGGAATTCACCCCTCCACTTT. Encoded protein: CASSSDRNSPLHF.

This chain connects TRBV18 to TRBJ2-7; no reliable D call. The length of the CDR3 is 12 residues. The ends were cut back, 2 bases at V and 5 bases at J, with 7 bases in the middle. Germline V gene sequence: CDR1 KGHSH, CDR2 LQKENI. CDR3 sequence (DNA): TGTGCCAGCTCACCAACGGCGGACGAGCAGTACTTC. It specifies CASSPTADEQYF.

This clone was seen a handful of times. V usage is TRBV29-1 and J usage is TRBJ1-4, with 11 bases identical to TRBD1. CDR1 and CDR2 from the germline V gene are SQVTM and ANQGSEA. This CDR3 region has 15 residues. Trimming cost V 5 bases and J 0 bases; bases outside gene matches: 2. CDR3: CSVTGQGATNEKLFF. CDR3 DNA: TGCAGCGTTACGGGACAGGGGGCAACTAATGAAAAACTGTTTTTT.